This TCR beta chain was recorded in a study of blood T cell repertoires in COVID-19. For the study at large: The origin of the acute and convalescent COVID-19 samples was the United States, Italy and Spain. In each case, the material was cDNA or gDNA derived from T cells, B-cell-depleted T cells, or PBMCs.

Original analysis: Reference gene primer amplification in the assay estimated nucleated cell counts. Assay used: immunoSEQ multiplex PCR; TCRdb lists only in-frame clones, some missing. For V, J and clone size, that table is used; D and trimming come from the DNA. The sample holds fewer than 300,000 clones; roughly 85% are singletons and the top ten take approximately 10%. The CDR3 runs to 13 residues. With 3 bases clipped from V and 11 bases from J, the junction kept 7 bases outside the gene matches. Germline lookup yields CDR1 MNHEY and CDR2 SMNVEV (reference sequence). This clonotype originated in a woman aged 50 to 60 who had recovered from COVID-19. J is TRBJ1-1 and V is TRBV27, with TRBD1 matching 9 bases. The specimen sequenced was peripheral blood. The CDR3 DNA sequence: TGTGCCAGCAGTTTCTGGGGACAGGGTCGGGCTTTCTTT. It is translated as CASSFWGQGRAFF.